This record covers a single T cell receptor (beta chain). Its antigen is undetermined. The sample originates from a study of cytomegalovirus exposure and HLA in healthy donors. PCR used 60 Vbeta primers and 13 Jbeta primers. The assay was immunoSEQ multiplex PCR, and TCRdb's table has in-frame clones only and misses some. This table has over 60,000 clones, 75% appearing once. V was clipped by 4 bases and J by 3 bases; unmatched bases: 3. CDR3 length: 14 residues. Germline V CDR1 and CDR2: MNHEY, SMNVEV (reference sequence). Whole-study results and caveats: The study dropped some indistinguishable V segments, TRBV6-2 and TRBV6-3 among them.

This chain links TRBV27 with TRBJ2-5; TRBD1 matches 9 bases. The receptor was derived from a man aged 70 or older in good health and CMV-seronegative. Sequencing was performed on PBMCs. In DNA form, the CDR3 reads TGTGCCAGCAGTTCCTGGACAGGGGAAGAGACCCAGTACTTC. Amino acids: CASSSWTGEETQYF.